This TCR beta chain was captured by sequencing in a study of T cells in Graves' hyperthyroidism and ophthalmopathy. On the study more broadly: Staff took peripheral blood when the initial diagnosis was made, before any treatment began.

This clonotype has at least ten counts. Its antigen is not known. Amplified regions were TCR beta CDR3 sequences from RNA transcripts. HTBI primers drove first-round RT-PCR of the TCR CDR3. One entry per CDR3 protein, called by TCRdb with MiXCR from the multiplex PCR reads. The sample contains 240,000 or so distinct CDR3 sequences, approximately 16% of which appear only once. Trimming took 5 bases from V and 3 from J; bases not matched to a gene: 5. The CDR3 is made up of 15 amino acids. The germline V gene has CDR1 LGHDT and CDR2 YNNKEL (reference sequence). Patients having uncontrolled infection, another autoimmune disease, pregnancy or lactation were not included. Notes on the study in general: Blood held most thyroid clonotypes expanded above 0.001 frequency. The model made its ophthalmopathy prediction, and onset followed a median around 6.5 months later.

What was sequenced was blood. This sequence was found in a woman between 18 and 30 years old with Graves' ophthalmopathy. The rearrangement links TRBV3-1 to TRBJ1-5; 9 positions agree with TRBD1. The CDR3 sequence: CASSGQGTHNQPQHF. CDR3 DNA sequence: TGTGCCAGCAGCGGACAGGGGACCCACAATCAGCCCCAGCATTTT.